This T cell receptor (beta chain) was sequenced in a study of prognosis after radiotherapy for stage I lung cancer. Study at large: While about seven patients had squamous cell carcinoma tumors, the tumors of roughly twelve were adenocarcinoma.

Multiplex PCR, run in two rounds, amplified TCR beta CDR3 from genomic DNA. Round-one PCR had primers specific to each TRBV and TRBJ gene. TCRdb redid the calling of the multiplex PCR reads with MiXCR, one entry per CDR3 protein. The data contain roughly 20,000 distinct CDR3 sequences, more than 40% of them singletons. CDR3 size: 14 residues. Germline-derived CDR1 and CDR2 are SGHRS and YFSETQ. The V gene end was trimmed by 1 base and the J gene end by 9 bases; junction bases not matched to a gene: 6. This clonotype originated in a donor aged 50 or older with non-small cell lung cancer. V usage is TRBV5-1 and J usage is TRBJ2-3, with 9 bases fitting TRBD2. Sample: PBMCs, taken before or after stereotactic body radiation therapy (not recorded which). The CDR3 reads CASSLSLAGMTQYF. CDR3 coding DNA: TGCGCCAGCAGCTTGTCCCTAGCGGGAATGACGCAGTATTTT.